Listed here are 26 T cell receptor beta chains from one sample, sequenced in a study of blood T cell repertoires in COVID-19 (dated by TCRdb to the early 2020s). The method behind the library was the immunoSEQ multiplex PCR assay. Sourced from immuneACCESS, this table was stored by TCRdb with only in-frame sequences that have V and J called. A share of the clones is absent; for the studies checked, an unresolved V gene accounts for under half, and the remainder has no known explanation. For this sample there are approximately 80,000 clones; 82% appear just once. The ten largest clones add up to about 10% of the sample. The sample was peripheral blood. The receptor set was obtained from a man aged 60 to 75 with acute or convalescent COVID-19.

Only a few counts were recorded for this clone. The chain combines TRBV7-9 with TRBJ2-1; 10 nucleotides agree with TRBD2. J gave up 5 bases and V 1 base, and 8 bases lay outside the gene matches. The CDR3 contains 17 residues. CDR1 is SEHNR and CDR2 is FQNEAQ in the germline V gene (reference sequence). The DNA for the CDR3 is TGTGCCAGCAGCTTAGGGGTAGCGGGGGGACCGAACAATGAGCAGTTCTTC. Its translation is CASSLGVAGGPNNEQFF.

V and J are TRBV6-5 and TRBJ2-3; tentative D call: TRBD2 (7 bases). CDR1 is MNHEY and CDR2 is SVGAGI in the germline V gene. The length of the CDR3 is 14 residues. Trimming stripped 2 bases from V and 5 bases from J, with 11 bases between. CDR3 sequence (DNA): TGTGCCAGCAGTTACAAGGGGGGGAGAGATACGCAGTATTTT. This sequence encodes CASSYKGGRDTQYF.

The chain has TRBV5-5 and TRBJ1-2; D possibly corresponds to TRBD1 (5 bases). The CDR3 loop spans 15 amino acids. Trimming left V 4 bases short and J 8 bases short, with 21 bases between. Germline loops: CDR1 SGHKS, CDR2 YYEKEE (reference sequence). The CDR3 nucleotides read TGTGCCAGCAGCACCTATCCGGGCGCAGGGCAGGGCTACACCTTC. It specifies CASSTYPGAGQGYTF.

The chain is built from TRBV6-6 and TRBJ1-5; 12 bases fit TRBD1. The CDR3 length is 16 residues. CDR1 is MNHNY, CDR2 SVGAGI, per germline (reference sequence). Trimming at V came to 0 bases and at J to 6 bases, leaving 3 bases not matched to a gene. DNA of the CDR3: TGTGCCAGCAGTTACTCGGGACAGGGGGCGGCTCAGCCCCAGCATTTT. Amino acid sequence: CASSYSGQGAAQPQHF.

The chain couples TRBV12-3 or TRBV12-4 to TRBJ1-5, with D possibly TRBD1 on 5 matching bases. The CDR3 spans 13 residues. The germline V and J ends were trimmed by 6 bases and 3 bases, with 9 bases remaining between them. The CDR3 is CASSLDNNQPQHF. In DNA, the CDR3 is TGTGCCAGCAGCTTGGACAACAATCAGCCCCAGCATTTT.

This sequence joins TRBV25-1 and TRBJ1-4; D unclear. Germline CDR1 is MGHDK and CDR2 is SYGVNS. The CDR3 consists of 15 residues. Deletions cut 2 bases from V and 8 bases from J, with 15 bases between. CDR3 sequence reads: CASSEGKGGREKLFF. The CDR3 nucleotides are TGTGCCAGCAGTGAAGGAAAGGGAGGAAGGGAAAAACTGTTTTTT.

The table lists this clone with a count of one. This chain connects TRBV24-1 to TRBJ2-1; 7 nucleotides match TRBD1. The trim removed 4 bases at V and 2 bases at J, leaving 7 bases unmatched. CDR1 KGHDR and CDR2 SFDVKD come from the germline V gene. This CDR3 has 16 residues. The CDR3 DNA is TGTGCCACCAGTGACAACAGGGGAGTCACCTACAATGAGCAGTTCTTC. Translated, it gives CATSDNRGVTYNEQFF.

This rearrangement joins TRBV12-3 or TRBV12-4 to TRBJ1-1; TRBD1 matches 9 bases. CDR3 length: 13 residues. Trimming at V came to 7 bases and at J to 7 bases, leaving 7 bases not matched to a gene. Here the CDR3 DNA reads TGTGCCAGCACCAGGACAGGGGACGGTGAAGCTTTCTTT. Protein sequence: CASTRTGDGEAFF.

The chain has TRBV24-1 and TRBJ1-5; 10 nucleotides match TRBD1. The CDR3 spans 14 residues. Trimming cost V 7 bases and J 5 bases; bases outside gene matches: 4. Germline-derived CDR1 and CDR2 are KGHDR and SFDVKD. The CDR3 DNA reads TGTGCCACCAGCCCGGGACAGGGGTATCAGCCCCAGCATTTT. Translating gives CATSPGQGYQPQHF.

The chain employs TRBV12-5 and TRBJ2-2, with D unclear. The CDR3 loop spans 12 amino acids. CDR1 is LGHNT, CDR2 FRNRAP, per germline. Trimming removed 7 bases at V and 5 bases at J, with 8 bases between. CDR3 sequence reads: CASVRETGELFF. The CDR3 bases are TGTGCTAGTGTCCGCGAAACCGGGGAGCTGTTTTTT.

J is TRBJ2-5 and V is TRBV5-6, with D possibly being TRBD1 (6 bases). Germline CDR1 and CDR2: SGHDT and YYEEEE. This CDR3 region has 15 residues. The V gene lost 2 bases and the J gene lost 2 bases, with 13 bases spanning the gap. The DNA of the CDR3 is TGTGCCAGCAGCTTACTGGGGGCAGTACAAGAGACCCAGTACTTC. It codes for CASSLLGAVQETQYF.

The CDR3 is CASTLLGQGGEKLFF. CDR3 DNA sequence: TGCGCCAGCACCCTCCTGGGACAGGGGGGTGAAAAACTGTTTTTT. This rearrangement joins TRBV5-1 to TRBJ1-4; TRBD1 matches 11 bases. Germline V gene data show CDR1 as SGHRS and CDR2 as YFSETQ. The trim removed 6 bases at V and 7 bases at J, leaving 8 bases unmatched. CDR3 length equals 15 residues.

The chain recombines TRBV6-2 or TRBV6-3 with TRBJ2-1; TRBD2 agrees at 7 bases. V gave up 4 bases and J gave up 6 bases; unmatched junction bases: 9. Germline CDR1 is MNHEY and CDR2 is SVGEGT. The CDR3 length is 15 residues. Written as DNA, the CDR3 is TGTGCCAGCAGTTCGCGGGGACTATGGGGCAATGAGCAGTTCTTC. Protein: CASSSRGLWGNEQFF.

This sequence joins TRBV19 and TRBJ2-1; 12 nucleotides align to TRBD2. The length of the CDR3 is 16 residues. The ends lost 5 bases at V and 6 bases at J; junction bases unmatched: 8. Germline CDR1 LNHDA, CDR2 SQIVND (reference sequence). In DNA, the CDR3 is TGTGCCAGTAGTCCTCGACTAGCGGGGGTTTTCAATGAGCAGTTCTTC. Protein product: CASSPRLAGVFNEQFF.

The rearrangement uses TRBV3-1 (or the pseudogene TRBV3-2) and TRBJ2-7; 13 bases map to TRBD2. Looked up from germline, CDR1 is LGHDT and CDR2 is YNNKEL (reference sequence). The CDR3 has 17 residues. The trim removed 2 bases at V and 3 bases at J, leaving 7 bases unmatched. In nucleotides, the CDR3 is TGTGCCAGCAGCCAAAGGGGACTAGCGGGGACGTACTACGAGCAGTACTTC. Its translation: CASSQRGLAGTYYEQYF.

This chain joins TRBV7-8 and TRBJ2-7; TRBD2 matches 9 bases. CDR3 size: 16 residues. Trimming at V came to 5 bases and at J to 1 base, leaving 9 bases not matched to a gene. The V gene's germline CDR1 is SGHVS and CDR2 FQNEAQ. The DNA of the CDR3 is TGTGCCAGCAGCCCAGGGGGAGCGGGGGGTTCCTACGAGCAGTACTTC. This translates into CASSPGGAGGSYEQYF.

The chain combines TRBV5-6 with TRBJ1-5, with D possibly being TRBD1 (5 bases). Germline loops: CDR1 SGHDT, CDR2 YYEEEE. This CDR3 comprises 16 residues. V lost 4 bases and J 11 bases, leaving 25 bases between the germline ends. The CDR3, as DNA: TGTGCCAGCAGCCCGTGGGGACTGGGCTCAATCAGGACCCAGCATTTT. This codes for CASSPWGLGSIRTQHF.

The chain is built from TRBV9 and TRBJ1-2; D gene unclear. V dropped 0 bases and J dropped 8 bases, with 14 bases sitting between them. CDR1 is SGDLS and CDR2 is YYNGEE in the germline V gene. This CDR3 spans 14 amino acids. The CDR3 sequence is CASSVAPGLEGYTF. CDR3 DNA sequence: TGTGCCAGCAGCGTAGCTCCGGGGTTGGAGGGCTACACCTTC.

This chain links TRBV5-5 with TRBJ2-5; D may be TRBD2 (6 bases). This CDR3 is 15 amino acids long. V was clipped by 0 bases and J by 5 bases, with 14 bases between them. The germline V gene encodes CDR1 SGHKS and CDR2 YYEKEE (reference sequence). CDR3 amino acids: CASSLGVAGPETQYF. The CDR3 DNA is TGTGCCAGCAGCTTGGGCGTGGCGGGGCCGGAGACCCAGTACTTC.

The chain is built from TRBV4-3 and TRBJ2-2; D gene ambiguous. This CDR3 is built from 14 residues. Germline V gives CDR1 LGHNA, CDR2 YSLEER. With 0 bases removed from V and 6 bases from J, the gap between germline ends came to 8 bases. The CDR3 DNA sequence: TGCGCCAGCAGCCAAGAAGGAGTGGCCGGGGAGCTGTTTTTT. Protein sequence: CASSQEGVAGELFF.

V gene TRBV30 combines with J gene TRBJ2-1; D uncertain. Germline CDR1 and CDR2: GTSNPN and SVGIG (reference sequence). Trimming removed 5 bases at V and 0 bases at J, with 11 bases between. The CDR3 length is 14 residues. CDR3 bases: TGTGCCTGGGGAAACTACCCCTCCTACAATGAGCAGTTCTTC. Encoded protein: CAWGNYPSYNEQFF.

This chain connects TRBV5-1 to TRBJ2-1, with D maybe TRBD1 (6 bases). The CDR3 totals 15 residues. Germline V lookup: CDR1 SGHRS, CDR2 YFSETQ. V dropped 4 bases and J dropped 10 bases, with 21 bases sitting between them. Written as DNA, the CDR3 is TGCGCCAGCAGCCCTCAATGGGGGAAGGGGGACGAGCAGTTCTTC. Its protein is CASSPQWGKGDEQFF.

Written as DNA, the CDR3 is TGTGCCAGTATACAGGTCTCTGGAAACACCATATATTTT. Amino acid sequence: CASIQVSGNTIYF. This chain connects TRBV6-5 to TRBJ1-3, with D maybe TRBD1 (5 bases). CDR3 size: 13 residues. The V end lost 9 bases, the J end lost 0 bases, and 9 bases lay between the germline ends. Looked up from germline, CDR1 is MNHEY and CDR2 is SVGAGI.

The chain uses TRBV7-2 and TRBJ2-3; D unresolved. The CDR3 runs 13 residues. Between the trimmed V and J ends, which lost 5 bases and 4 bases, there was a span of 10 bases. CDR1 and CDR2 from the germline V gene are SGHTA and FQGNSA. The CDR3 bases are TGTGCCAGCAGCCCCCGTACACCAGATACGCAGTATTTT. Protein product: CASSPRTPDTQYF.

The rearrangement uses TRBV5-1 and TRBJ1-2; 10 positions agree with TRBD1. The CDR3 runs 13 residues. J gave up 11 bases and V 5 bases, and 9 bases lay outside the gene matches. CDR1 is SGHRS and CDR2 is YFSETQ in the germline V gene. In nucleotides, the CDR3 is TGCGCCAGCAGGGATGGGACAGGGGAGGTATACACCTTC. Protein product: CASRDGTGEVYTF.

This clone was seen a few times. This chain links TRBV5-1 with TRBJ1-3; D unclear. CDR3 length: 16 residues. With 1 base removed from V and 4 bases from J, the gap between germline ends came to 15 bases. Germline CDR1 SGHRS, CDR2 YFSETQ. CDR3 sequence (DNA): TGCGCCAGCAGCTTGAGTACTTCAACTACAGGAAACACCATATATTTT. Amino acid sequence: CASSLSTSTTGNTIYF.